Given below is one T cell receptor beta chain in context. Its target antigen remains unknown. Base qualities are not recorded, but no much larger clone differs from it by a single base. The data derive from a study of shared clonotypes between healthy human individuals (dated by TCRdb to about 2020). About the investigation overall: A couple of women and a few men aged 18 to 49 years were included in the cohort. Libraries were prepared and TCR repertoires were sequenced by different laboratories using diverse techniques, in order to increase sequencing depth and limit assay-specific biases. Between about 0.94 and 8.9 billion PBMCs per donor were obtained by leukapheresis. Blood TCR repertoires of five healthy adults were deeply sequenced to estimate repertoire size and the extent of clonotype sharing between individuals. Paper-wide results and their limitations: Sampling was restricted to blood, and TCR repertoires in tissue are likely to differ from TCR repertoires in blood. Pairwise subsampling led to the expectation that sequencing depth would affect the degree of clonotype sharing among donors. Because the study included a small number of donors, the genetic and exposure-history diversity represented was limited.

Donors were healthy HIV-negative adults with no recently reported acute infections or vaccinations. All donors were Caucasian adults living in Nashville, Tennessee, USA. In the unsorted samples, 87 million or so PBMCs were counted, and genomic DNA was extracted using the QIAamp DNA Blood Mini kit. After blood collection by leukapheresis, PBMCs were isolated using Ficoll-Histopaque density gradient centrifugation and then cryopreserved in the vapor phase of liquid nitrogen. Using the deep immunoSEQ assay, multiplex PCR amplified TCR CDR3 regions from genomic DNA. Genomic DNA extracted from each cell subset was distributed evenly over all wells of several immunoSEQ 96-well plates, and each plate served as one replicate. Each replicate PCR for unsorted PBMC received about 0.3 ug genomic DNA, equal to about 30,000 T cell genomes. Ten immunoSEQ deep assay plates were used to sequence unsorted PBMC genomic DNA. The purified libraries were quantified using a Qubit 3.0 fluorometer, sized with a Bioanalyzer 2100, and then quantified again using the KAPA Library Quantification kit. A separate single-read 150-cycle Illumina NextSeq 550 flow cell was used to sequence each immunoSEQ 96-well plate. For the original study's pipeline: Because the immunoSEQ output included only junctional sequences and no quality scores, the filtering could not be the same as the filtering used for full-length reads. Sequences were annotated with PyIR, a Python wrapper for IgBLAST v1.9, using IMGT germline references to assign V/J genes and CDR3. Reads were filtered out if the reads had weak V/J assignments (E-value above 1e-6), no CDR3, stop codons, out-of-frame junctions, or ambiguous translated residues. A V3J clonotype was defined by an identical inferred V gene, J gene, and CDR3 amino acid sequence. To compute the percentage overlap between repertoires, the number of shared unique clonotypes was divided by the size of the smaller repertoire. Richness of each repertoire was evaluated using RTK rarefaction, the Chao1 estimator, and Recon v2.1 estimates of unobserved clonotypes. TCRdb re-hosts the immuneACCESS table, in-frame sequences only. Its copies lack some clones; in the studies checked, an unresolved V gene accounts for under half of them, and the cause for the rest is not known. Clone size and the V and J calls come from that table; the DNA yielded D and trimming. This sample lists some 470,000 clones; about 79% were detected once. 10% to 15% of the sample rests with the top ten.

The germline ends are 11 bases apart after V is trimmed by 6 bases and J by 6 bases. Spanning cysteine to phenylalanine, the CDR3 consists of 12 amino acids. The retained sequence is limited to the CDR3, 36 bases, with the frame set at the first base. The CDR1 and CDR2 encoded by the germline V gene are SNHLY and FYNNEI. The TCR comes from a woman between 40 and 55 years old in good health. Some clones in this sample may be carry-over from other donors' samples. The receptor chain draws on TRBV2 and TRBJ1-1; the D gene identity is not certain. Material: PBMCs. At the DNA level, the sequence is TGTGCCAGCAGGGGGTTTGGCGCTGAAGCTTTCTTT. This yields the protein CASRGFGAEAFF.